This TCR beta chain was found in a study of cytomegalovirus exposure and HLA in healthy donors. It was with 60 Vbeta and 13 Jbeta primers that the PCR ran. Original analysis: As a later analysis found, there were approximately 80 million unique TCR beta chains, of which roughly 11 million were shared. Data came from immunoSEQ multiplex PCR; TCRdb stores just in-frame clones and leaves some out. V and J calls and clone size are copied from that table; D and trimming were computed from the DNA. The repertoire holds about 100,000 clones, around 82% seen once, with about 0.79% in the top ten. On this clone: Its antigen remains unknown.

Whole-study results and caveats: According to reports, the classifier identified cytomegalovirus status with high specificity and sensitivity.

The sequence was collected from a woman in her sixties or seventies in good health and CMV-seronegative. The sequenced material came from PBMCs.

CDR3 region: CASSADRDRFSYEQYF. The CDR3 DNA sequence: TGTGCCAGCAGCGCAGACCGGGACAGGTTCTCCTACGAGCAGTACTTC. This sequence joins TRBV7-2 and TRBJ2-7; 8 bases map to TRBD1. The junction had 9 bases not matched to a gene; V was cut back by 5 bases and J by 0 bases. Germline V gene sequence: CDR1 SGHTA, CDR2 FQGNSA. This CDR3 comprises 16 residues.